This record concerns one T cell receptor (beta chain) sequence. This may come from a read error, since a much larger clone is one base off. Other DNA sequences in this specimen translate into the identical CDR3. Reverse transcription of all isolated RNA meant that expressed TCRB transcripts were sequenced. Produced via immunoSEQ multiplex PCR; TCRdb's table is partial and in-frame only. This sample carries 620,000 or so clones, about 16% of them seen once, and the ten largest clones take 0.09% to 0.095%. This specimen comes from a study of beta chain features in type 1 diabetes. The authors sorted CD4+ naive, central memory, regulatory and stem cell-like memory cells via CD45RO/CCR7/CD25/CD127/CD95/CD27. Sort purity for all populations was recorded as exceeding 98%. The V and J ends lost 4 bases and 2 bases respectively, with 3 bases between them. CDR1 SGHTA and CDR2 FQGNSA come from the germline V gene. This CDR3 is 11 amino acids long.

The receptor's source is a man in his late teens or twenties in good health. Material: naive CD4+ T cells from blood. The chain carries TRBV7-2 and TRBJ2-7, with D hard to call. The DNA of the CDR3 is TGTGCCAGCAGCTCCGCCTACGAGCAGTACTTC. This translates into CASSSAYEQYF.